The 25 T cell receptor beta chains listed next were all sequenced from one sample in a study of CD8 T cells in ankylosing spondylitis. TCRdb re-analysed the 5' RACE reads in MiXCR, keeping a single row per CDR3 protein. The table includes roughly 260,000 distinct CDR3 sequences, about 19% detected once. Input material: blood, either unsorted or a sorted T cell fraction (not recorded which). These receptors originate from a male donor with ankylosing spondylitis or in good health (not recorded which).

Only a few counts were recorded for this clonotype. In DNA, the CDR3 is TGCAGTGTTCCTCCACAGGGCCCCCCCTACGAGCAGTACGTC. It encodes CSVPPQGPPYEQYV. The chain couples TRBV20-1 to TRBJ2-7; D is possibly TRBD1 (6 bases). V gave up 7 bases and J gave up 2 bases, with 18 bases separating them. Per the germline V gene, CDR1 is DFQATT and CDR2 is SNEGSKA (reference sequence). The CDR3 has 14 residues.

This chain joins TRBV10-3 and TRBJ2-3; D is undetermined. The germline gives CDR1 ENHRY, CDR2 SYGVKD. There are 13 residues in the CDR3. Trimming took 11 bases from V and 0 from J, leaving 12 bases between them. The DNA for the CDR3 is TGTGCCGTCGGTACTACTAGCACAGATACGCAGTATTTT. It is translated as CAVGTTSTDTQYF.

In this sample, this clonotype turned up a few times. V and J are TRBV20-1 and TRBJ2-1; 10 positions agree with TRBD2. J lost 7 bases, V lost 5 bases, and 8 bases had no gene match. The CDR3 consists of 14 residues. Germline V gene sequence: CDR1 DFQATT, CDR2 SNEGSKA (reference sequence). CDR3 bases: TGCAGTGCTTGGACTAGCGGTGGGGCGAATGAGCAGTTCTTC. Translated, it gives CSAWTSGGANEQFF.

There are many counts of this clonotype. This rearrangement joins TRBV7-6 to TRBJ2-3, with TRBD2 identical over 8 bases. Per the germline V gene, CDR1 is SGHVS and CDR2 is FNYEAQ. Trimming took 1 base from V and 0 from J; bases not matched to a gene: 6. The CDR3 runs 17 residues. The CDR3 sequence is CASSLGLAGTSTDTQYF. In DNA form, the CDR3 reads TGTGCCAGCAGCTTAGGATTAGCGGGAACTAGCACAGATACGCAGTATTTT.

J is TRBJ2-7 and V is TRBV15, with TRBD2 identical over 13 bases. The CDR3 contains 18 residues. Per the germline V gene, CDR1 is LNHNV and CDR2 is YYDKDF (reference sequence). V lost 2 bases to trimming and J lost 6 bases; unmatched junction nucleotides: 13. The DNA of the CDR3 is TGTGCCACCAGCAGACTTACTGGACTAGCGGGAGAGGGGGGCGAGCAGTACGTC. Its protein is CATSRLTGLAGEGGEQYV.

There are a few counts of this clonotype. This chain joins TRBV28 and TRBJ2-2, with D tentatively TRBD2 (6 bases). The V end lost 6 bases, the J end lost 4 bases, and 12 bases lay between the germline ends. From germline, CDR1 is MDHEN and CDR2 SYDVKM. This CDR3 has 14 amino acids. As DNA, the CDR3 is TGTGCCAGCAGCTACGGACTAATCACCGGGGAGCTGTTTTTT. Encoded protein: CASSYGLITGELFF.

This clonotype was observed a handful of times. The gene calls are TRBV27 and TRBJ2-6; D gene uncertain. CDR3 length: 16 residues. Trimming took off 2 bases at V and 0 bases at J, with 8 bases between the two ends. Germline CDR1 reads MNHEY; CDR2 reads SMNVEV (reference sequence). The CDR3 is CASSLRSHSGANVLTF. The CDR3 nucleotides read TGTGCCAGCAGTTTACGGTCCCACTCTGGGGCCAACGTCCTGACTTTC.

This chain joins TRBV5-1 and TRBJ1-6; weak D call: TRBD1 (6 bases). There are 18 residues in the CDR3. Between the trimmed V and J ends, which lost 0 bases and 4 bases, there was a span of 17 bases. The germline gives CDR1 SGHRS, CDR2 YFSETQ. The CDR3 spells CASSLVSPGGDYNSPLHF. In nucleotides, the CDR3 is TGCGCCAGCAGCTTGGTTTCTCCGGGGGGCGATTATAATTCACCCCTCCACTTT.

This clonotype was counted a few times. The genes are TRBV20-1 and TRBJ2-3, with D possibly TRBD2 on 6 matching bases. In germline, CDR1 is DFQATT, CDR2 SNEGSKA (reference sequence). The CDR3 has 15 amino acids. With 6 bases removed from V and 0 bases from J, the gap between germline ends came to 16 bases. CDR3 protein: CSAAIGGRSTDTQYF. The CDR3 DNA is TGCAGTGCCGCGATTGGGGGGAGGAGCACAGATACGCAGTATTTT.

This rearrangement joins TRBV28 to TRBJ2-5; no definite D call. The CDR3 runs 13 residues. Trimming took 6 bases from V and 2 from J, leaving 10 bases between them. Germline lookup yields CDR1 MDHEN and CDR2 SYDVKM. The chain's CDR3 is CASRGGGQETQYF. The DNA of the CDR3 is TGTGCCAGCAGAGGCGGCGGACAAGAGACCCAGTACTTC. Full variable domain (remainder filled in from reference TRBV28 and TRBJ2-5): DVKVTQSSRYLVKRTGEKVFLECVQDMDHENMFWYRQDPGLGLRLIYFSYDVKMKEKGDIPEGYSVSREKKERFSLILESASTNQTSMYLCASRGGGQETQYFGPGTRLLVL.

In its sample, this clonotype was seen many times. CDR3 in amino acids: CSGGEGAVGELFF. In DNA, the CDR3 is TGCAGCGGCGGAGAGGGGGCCGTCGGGGAGCTGTTTTTT. The rearrangement links TRBV29-1 to TRBJ2-2; 7 nucleotides align to TRBD1. The CDR3 runs to 13 residues. The V gene end was trimmed by 7 bases and the J gene end by 7 bases; junction bases not matched to a gene: 9. Germline CDR1 and CDR2: SQVTM and ANQGSEA.

The DNA of the CDR3 is TGTGCCAGTGAGGGACAGGGGTTGGTCGCTGAAGCTTTCTTT. Protein: CASEGQGLVAEAFF. The chain couples TRBV12-3 or TRBV12-4 to TRBJ1-1; TRBD1 agrees at 10 bases. Trimming cost V 9 bases and J 6 bases; bases outside gene matches: 10. This CDR3 spans 14 amino acids.

The CDR3 DNA sequence: TGCAGCGTTGAATCAGGGGCCGGCGAATGGAGCGAAAAACTGTTTTTT. This codes for CSVESGAGEWSEKLFF. This chain connects TRBV29-1 to TRBJ1-4; D might be TRBD1 (6 bases). Trimming took 2 bases from V and 8 from J, leaving 21 bases between them. Germline V gene lookup returns CDR1 SQVTM and CDR2 ANQGSEA. The CDR3 is 16 amino acids.

The sample holds a few counts of this clonotype. The chain employs TRBV28 and TRBJ2-1; D is unresolved. Looked up from germline, CDR1 is MDHEN and CDR2 is SYDVKM. V was cut by 3 bases and J by 9 bases, with 21 bases left in between. This CDR3 is built from 16 residues. The DNA of the CDR3 is TGTGCCAGCAGTTTGGCGCCCTACCCAATGCTCGGTGAGCAGTTCTTC. It specifies CASSLAPYPMLGEQFF.

V is TRBV7-8 and J is TRBJ2-1; no definite D call. Trimming left V 0 bases short and J 7 bases short, with 7 bases between. The CDR3 runs to 13 residues. CDR1 SGHVS and CDR2 FQNEAQ come from the germline V gene. CDR3 in DNA: TGTGCCAGCAGCTTAGCCAAGAGGAATGAGCAGTTCTTC. Protein sequence: CASSLAKRNEQFF.

The chain carries TRBV5-1 and TRBJ2-3, with D perhaps matching TRBD1 (6 bases). Germline V CDR1 and CDR2: SGHRS, YFSETQ. This CDR3 is 15 amino acids long. V was trimmed by 0 bases and J by 2 bases, leaving 10 bases between them. The CDR3 region is CASSLEDRYTDTQYF. Written as DNA, the CDR3 is TGCGCCAGCAGCTTGGAGGACAGATACACAGATACGCAGTATTTT.

This clonotype came up many times. The chain joins TRBV27 to TRBJ2-1; 7 bases fit TRBD1. Germline V gives CDR1 MNHEY, CDR2 SMNVEV (reference sequence). V trimming: 5 bases; J trimming: 0 bases; junction bases outside the gene matches: 4. The CDR3 consists of 15 residues. The chain's CDR3 is CASSPTGSSYNEQFF. CDR3 nucleotides: TGTGCCAGCAGTCCGACAGGGAGCTCCTACAATGAGCAGTTCTTC.

This clonotype occurred many times. The CDR3 loop reads CASSPISDSRGENIQYF. The DNA for the CDR3 is TGTGCCAGCAGTCCTATATCGGACTCTAGGGGGGAAAACATTCAGTACTTC. This sequence joins TRBV27 and TRBJ2-4; D might be TRBD1 or TRBD2, each matching 6 bases. Germline values: CDR1 MNHEY, CDR2 SMNVEV (reference sequence). The CDR3 loop spans 17 amino acids. Trimming shortened V by 5 bases and J by 5 bases, and 22 bases separated the two germline ends.

The V and J genes are TRBV13 and TRBJ1-6, with a weak D call TRBD1 (6 bases). This CDR3 spans 14 amino acids. V was clipped by 2 bases and J by 14 bases, with 16 bases between them. Germline V gene lookup returns CDR1 PRHDT and CDR2 FYEKMQ (reference sequence). CDR3 protein: CASSLLWQGRALHF. The CDR3 DNA sequence: TGTGCCAGCAGCTTACTATGGCAGGGGCGAGCCCTCCACTTT.

This chain joins TRBV19 and TRBJ1-1; 7 bases align to TRBD1. From germline, CDR1 is LNHDA and CDR2 SQIVND (reference sequence). V dropped 10 bases and J dropped 4; count of bases not matched to a gene: 3. The CDR3 runs 11 residues. The CDR3 DNA follows: TGTGCCACAGGGGGAGGCACTGAAGCTTTCTTT. Translated: CATGGGTEAFF.

This chain connects TRBV4-1 to TRBJ2-3, with 7 bases aligning to TRBD2. V dropped 1 base and J dropped 2; count of bases not matched to a gene: 6. Germline CDR1 is MGHRA and CDR2 is YSYEKL. The CDR3 runs to 16 residues. The CDR3 DNA is TGCGCCAGCAGCCAAGGATCGGGACTACCCACAGATACGCAGTATTTT. This sequence encodes CASSQGSGLPTDTQYF.

This clonotype has just a few counts. The V call is TRBV10-2, the J call TRBJ2-1; TRBD1 agrees at 10 bases. This CDR3 is built from 16 residues. The germline V gene has CDR1 WSHSY and CDR2 SAAADI. After removal of 7 bases from V and 7 bases from J, the junction contained 13 bases not matched to a gene. The CDR3: CASTHRTGTGVNEQFF. The DNA of the CDR3 is TGCGCCAGCACCCACCGCACCGGGACAGGGGTGAATGAGCAGTTCTTC.

The rearrangement links TRBV27 to TRBJ1-2; D remains unclear. The CDR3 has 15 residues. The germline gives CDR1 MNHEY, CDR2 SMNVEV (reference sequence). V gave up 2 bases and J gave up 0 bases, with 10 bases separating them. CDR3 nucleotides: TGTGCCAGCAGTTTAGGAGGCGGCACTAACTATGGCTACACCTTC. It encodes CASSLGGGTNYGYTF.

This clonotype has just a few counts. The chain employs TRBV12-3 or TRBV12-4 and TRBJ2-1; the D gene is possibly TRBD2 (7 bases). The CDR3 length is 14 residues. Trimming stripped 3 bases from V and 6 bases from J, with 12 bases between. CDR3 DNA: TGTGCCAGCAGTTTCGGGGGCGGGAGCAATGAGCAGTTCTTC. Translated, it gives CASSFGGGSNEQFF.

This chain links TRBV11-2 with TRBJ2-3, with a weak D call TRBD2 (6 bases). CDR3 length equals 17 residues. V lost 4 bases and J lost 2, with 19 bases in between. Germline values: CDR1 SGHAT, CDR2 FQNNGV. As DNA, the CDR3 is TGTGCCAGCAGCTCCACCTCGACGCGGGGATACACAGATACGCAGTATTTT. It is translated as CASSSTSTRGYTDTQYF. The full variable domain, with the rest looked up from reference TRBV11-2 and TRBJ2-3, is EAGVAQSPRYKIIEKRQSVAFWCNPISGHATLYWYQQILGQGPKLLIQFQNNGVVDDSQLPKDRFSAERLKGVDSTLKIQPAKLEDSAVYLCASSSTSTRGYTDTQYFGPGTRLTVL.